The 20 T cell receptor beta chains given below trace back to one sample, sequenced in a study of blood T cell repertoires in COVID-19. Repertoires were generated with immunoSEQ multiplex PCR, while TCRdb's copy carries only in-frame clones and drops some. The sample lists about 35,000 clones; more than 75% were seen once. The specimen sequenced was peripheral blood. Receptor source: a human donor in a cohort sampled during active COVID-19.

This clone was observed once. The chain recombines TRBV7-3 with TRBJ2-1; 9 nucleotides match TRBD2. CDR1 SGHTA and CDR2 FQGTGA come from the germline V gene. After removal of 0 bases from V and 5 bases from J, the junction contained 8 bases not matched to a gene. This CDR3 has 17 amino acids. Here the CDR3 reads CASSLTEEASGNNEQFF. The CDR3 region has the DNA TGTGCCAGCAGCTTAACGGAGGAGGCTAGCGGGAACAATGAGCAGTTCTTC.

The chain employs TRBV7-8 and TRBJ1-1, with D maybe TRBD1 (6 bases). The germline V gene encodes CDR1 SGHVS and CDR2 FQNEAQ. V lost 4 bases, J lost 4 bases, and 13 bases lay in between. CDR3 length equals 14 residues. CDR3 nucleotide sequence: TGTGCCAGCAGCTCCGACAGGCGGGTCACTGAAGCTTTCTTT. Residues: CASSSDRRVTEAFF.

The sample holds a few counts of this clone. J is TRBJ2-7 and V is TRBV7-9, with a weak D call TRBD1 (8 bases). Trimming stripped 4 bases from V and 7 bases from J, with 20 bases between. The CDR3 runs 15 residues. Germline-derived CDR1 and CDR2 are SEHNR and FQNEAQ (reference sequence). Here the CDR3 reads CASSSDRVLREEQYF. The CDR3, as DNA: TGTGCCAGCAGCTCGGACAGGGTCCTGCGGGAGGAGCAGTACTTC.

V is TRBV7-2 and J is TRBJ1-1; D is unresolved. V was pared by 8 bases and J by 2 bases, with 15 bases between. The CDR3 extends over 14 amino acids. Germline lookup yields CDR1 SGHTA and CDR2 FQGNSA. The CDR3 DNA reads TGTGCCAGCGGCCCGAGGGCCCTCAACACTGAAGCTTTCTTT. Its translation: CASGPRALNTEAFF.

The J gene is TRBJ2-1, the V gene TRBV12-5; the D gene is possibly TRBD2 (5 bases). Germline V gene data show CDR1 as LGHNT and CDR2 as FRNRAP. There are 13 residues in the CDR3. V lost 6 bases, J lost 10 bases, and 16 bases lay in between. The CDR3 nucleotides are TGTGCTAGTGGGTCCCCGGGGATGAGGGAGCAGTTCTTC. This gives the protein CASGSPGMREQFF.

V and J are TRBV18 and TRBJ2-1, with TRBD1 matching 8 bases. V shed 0 bases and J 6 bases; nucleotides not matched to a gene: 13. Germline V gives CDR1 KGHSH, CDR2 LQKENI. CDR3 size: 18 residues. The CDR3 loop reads CASSPPGQVLAGPNEQFF. CDR3 bases: TGTGCCAGCTCACCACCGGGACAGGTACTAGCAGGGCCCAATGAGCAGTTCTTC.

The V and J genes are TRBV10-3 and TRBJ1-3; no definite D call. Trimming left V 3 bases short and J 0 bases short, with 6 bases between. This CDR3 region has 14 residues. Per the germline V gene, CDR1 is ENHRY and CDR2 is SYGVKD. This chain's CDR3 is CAISEASSGNTIYF. In DNA form, the CDR3 reads TGTGCCATCAGTGAAGCTAGCTCTGGAAACACCATATATTTT.

V and J are TRBV5-1 and TRBJ2-5, with 8 bases aligning to TRBD1. CDR3 length equals 16 residues. Unmatched junction bases numbered 11, after V lost 3 bases and J lost 4 bases. The germline V gene has CDR1 SGHRS and CDR2 YFSETQ. In nucleotides, the CDR3 is TGCGCCAGCAGCTCGTTAGGACAGGGTAATCGAGAGACCCAGTACTTC. Protein sequence: CASSSLGQGNRETQYF.

The V and J genes are TRBV10-3 and TRBJ2-7; 8 nucleotides agree with TRBD2. Trimming cost V 8 bases and J 1 base; bases outside gene matches: 10. The germline V gene has CDR1 ENHRY and CDR2 SYGVKD. The length of the CDR3 is 15 residues. The CDR3 loop is CAIFNPGLVSYEQYF. DNA for the CDR3: TGTGCCATCTTTAACCCGGGACTAGTGTCCTACGAGCAGTACTTC.

This rearrangement joins TRBV2 to TRBJ2-5; D call uncertain. Trimming cost V 3 bases and J 7 bases, with 12 bases left between them. This CDR3 is built from 13 residues. Germline assignment: CDR1 SNHLY and CDR2 FYNNEI. CDR3 DNA: TGTGCCAGCAGTGATCTCACAGCTGGGACCCAGTACTTC. The encoded protein is CASSDLTAGTQYF.

The CDR3 sequence: CASSYSRRVSTGELFF. The CDR3 bases are TGTGCCAGCAGTTACTCGAGACGGGTTTCCACCGGGGAGCTGTTTTTT. V and J are TRBV6-2 or TRBV6-3 and TRBJ2-2; D call uncertain. CDR1 is MNHEY, CDR2 SVGEGT, per germline. V dropped 0 bases and J dropped 4 bases, with 12 bases sitting between them. The CDR3 is 16 amino acids.

This clone appeared once. The CDR3 loop reads CASRSRDRGYEQYF. The CDR3 DNA is TGTGCCAGCAGGTCCCGGGACAGGGGATACGAGCAGTACTTC. The V and J genes are TRBV28 and TRBJ2-7, with 10 bases fitting TRBD1. CDR1 is MDHEN and CDR2 is SYDVKM in the germline V gene. V gave up 6 bases and J gave up 4 bases; unmatched junction bases: 6. CDR3 length: 14 amino acids.

The chain carries TRBV6-6 and TRBJ1-2; 7 bases match TRBD1. The V gene end was trimmed by 5 bases and the J gene end by 1 base; junction bases not matched to a gene: 7. Looked up from germline, CDR1 is MNHNY and CDR2 is SVGAGI (reference sequence). The CDR3 length is 15 residues. The CDR3 spells CASSRQGSINYGYTF. As DNA, the CDR3 is TGTGCCAGCAGTCGACAGGGCTCGATTAACTATGGCTACACCTTC.

The chain carries TRBV7-3 and TRBJ1-1, with D maybe TRBD1 (6 bases). CDR1 and CDR2 from the germline V gene are SGHTA and FQGTGA. This CDR3 has 15 residues. Trimming removed 0 bases from V and 2 bases from J, with 10 bases in between. Written as DNA, the CDR3 is TGTGCCAGCAGCTTAACCCCGGGACATAACACTGAAGCTTTCTTT. This codes for CASSLTPGHNTEAFF.

The chain joins TRBV4-2 to TRBJ2-7, with TRBD2 matching 12 bases. The CDR3 loop spans 18 amino acids. CDR1 and CDR2 (germline): LGHNA, YNFKEQ. Losses at the gene ends were 1 base for V and 1 base for J; bases not matched to a gene: 8. The CDR3 sequence is CASSQASGGAGGSYEQYF. CDR3 bases: TGTGCCAGCAGCCAAGCTAGCGGGGGGGCCGGGGGGTCCTACGAGCAGTACTTC.

There are a few counts of this clone. This chain connects TRBV10-2 to TRBJ2-3, with 7 bases aligning to TRBD2. Germline trimming cut 3 bases from V and 5 bases from J; bases unmatched to any gene: 11. The germline CDR1 and CDR2 sequences are WSHSY and SAAADI. The CDR3 length is 16 residues. CDR3 sequence reads: CASSDTGGPIVDTQYF. For the CDR3, the DNA is TGCGCCAGCAGTGACACGGGGGGTCCAATCGTAGATACGCAGTATTTT.

V gene TRBV19 combines with J gene TRBJ1-5; D ambiguous. Trimming shortened V by 3 bases and J by 3 bases, and 15 bases separated the two germline ends. The CDR3 length is 16 residues. The germline V gene encodes CDR1 LNHDA and CDR2 SQIVND (reference sequence). CDR3 nucleotides: TGTGCCAGTAGTATGGGCAGGAGGGAAAACAATCAGCCCCAGCATTTT. This encodes CASSMGRRENNQPQHF.

This chain joins TRBV5-1 and TRBJ2-7; 9 bases map to TRBD1. Germline V gene sequence: CDR1 SGHRS, CDR2 YFSETQ. The CDR3 consists of 14 residues. With 2 bases clipped from V and 4 bases from J, the junction kept 4 bases outside the gene matches. The CDR3 loop reads CASSLQGARYEQYF. CDR3 DNA: TGCGCCAGCAGCTTACAGGGGGCGCGGTACGAGCAGTACTTC.

The chain employs TRBV28 and TRBJ1-3; 7 positions match TRBD1. Germline loops: CDR1 MDHEN, CDR2 SYDVKM. V shed 4 bases and J 0 bases; nucleotides not matched to a gene: 3. The CDR3 length is 15 residues. The CDR3 loop reads CASSSWDSSGNTIYF. As DNA, the CDR3 is TGTGCCAGCAGTTCTTGGGACAGCTCTGGAAACACCATATATTTT.

The chain couples TRBV7-8 to TRBJ2-1, with TRBD1 matching 10 bases. Per germline, CDR1 SGHVS and CDR2 FQNEAQ. The V segment lost 1 base and the J segment 0 bases; nucleotides outside the gene matches: 6. This CDR3 spans 18 amino acids. DNA for the CDR3: TGTGCCAGCAGCTTAGGGGACAGGGGTTTGAGCTCCTACAATGAGCAGTTCTTC. Protein sequence: CASSLGDRGLSSYNEQFF. Full variable domain (remainder filled in from reference TRBV7-8 and TRBJ2-1): GAGVSQSPRYKVAKRGQDVALRCDPISGHVSLFWYQQALGQGPEFLTYFQNEAQLDKSGLPSDRFFAERPEGSVSTLKIQRTQQEDSAVYLCASSLGDRGLSSYNEQFFGPGTRLTVL.